This TCR beta chain originates from a study of T cells after yellow fever vaccination. Regarding the study as a whole: Re-detected after boosting: most primary clones, about 95% of CD4 and roughly 88% of CD8. Overall, a small share of clonotypes was seen in both CD4 and CD8 compartments.

Points on this clonotype: Its antigen is as yet unknown.

5'RACE template switching produced TCR cDNA carrying a universal primer site and UMIs. TCRdb re-called the 5' RACE reads with MiXCR, one entry per CDR3 protein. The data show hundreds of thousands of distinct CDR3 sequences, 21% seen once. The germline V gene has CDR1 SGHVS and CDR2 FQNEAQ. The CDR3 is 15 amino acids. Trimming took 2 bases from V and 4 from J, leaving 13 bases between them. Specimen: PBMCs, collected about 21 days after the first yellow fever vaccination. The genes are TRBV7-8 and TRBJ2-3, with D tentatively TRBD1 (5 bases). This clonotype originated in a man between 18 and 35 years old who received the YFV17D yellow fever vaccine. This CDR3 reads CASSLTQGGSDTQYF. CDR3 nucleotide sequence: TGTGCCAGCAGCTTAACCCAGGGTGGATCAGATACGCAGTATTTT.